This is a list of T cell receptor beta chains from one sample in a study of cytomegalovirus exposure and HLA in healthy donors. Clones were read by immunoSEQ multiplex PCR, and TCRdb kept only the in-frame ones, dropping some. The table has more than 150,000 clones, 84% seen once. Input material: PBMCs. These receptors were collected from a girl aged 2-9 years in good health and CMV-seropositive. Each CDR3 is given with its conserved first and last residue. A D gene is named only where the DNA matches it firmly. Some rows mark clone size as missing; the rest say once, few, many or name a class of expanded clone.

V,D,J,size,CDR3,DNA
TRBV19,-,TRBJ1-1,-,CASTTKGVRTEAFF,TGTGCCAGCACTACGAAGGGGGTGAGGACTGAAGCTTTCTTT
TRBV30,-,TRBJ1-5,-,CAWSQGINQPQHF,TGTGCCTGGAGTCAGGGTATCAATCAGCCCCAGCATTTT
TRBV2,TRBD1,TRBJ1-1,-,CASSEDRVNTEAFF,TGTGCCAGCAGTGAGGACAGGGTGAACACTGAAGCTTTCTTT
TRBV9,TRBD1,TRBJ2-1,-,CASTQTGANEQFF,TGTGCCAGCACCCAGACAGGGGCCAATGAGCAGTTCTTC
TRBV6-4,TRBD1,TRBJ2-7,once,CASSEGTTDRGSFYEQYF,TGTGCCAGCAGTGAGGGGACGACTGACAGGGGTTCATTCTACGAGCAGTACTTC
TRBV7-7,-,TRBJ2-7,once,CASSPPYEQYF,TGTGCCAGCAGCCCCCCCTACGAGCAGTACTTC
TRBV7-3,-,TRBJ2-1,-,CASSLSVGAGAYNEQFF,TGTGCCAGCAGCTTAAGCGTCGGGGCAGGGGCCTACAATGAGCAGTTCTTC
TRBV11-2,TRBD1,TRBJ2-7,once,CASSFRTGRFPTPSYEQYF,TGTGCCAGCAGCTTCCGGACAGGGAGGTTCCCTACTCCCTCCTACGAGCAGTACTTC
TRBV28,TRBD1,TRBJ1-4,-,CASSLKEGTGGIGTNEKLFF,TGTGCCAGCAGTTTAAAAGAAGGGACAGGGGGTATCGGGACTAATGAAAAACTGTTTTTT
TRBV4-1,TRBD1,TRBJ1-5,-,CASSRGQANQPQHF,TGCGCCAGCAGCCGCGGACAGGCGAATCAGCCCCAGCATTTT